The 14 T cell receptor beta chains listed next were all sequenced from one sample in a study of T cells expressing NK-cell markers. Reanalyzing the 5' RACE reads, TCRdb keeps one entry per CDR3 protein, without DNA. The table gives approximately 110,000 distinct CDR3 sequences; the top ten clones make up less than 20% of it. The source material was blood T cells: a sorted CD56 or NKG2C T cell subset, CD4+ or CD8+ T cells, or bulk PBMC T cells (not recorded which). These receptors all stem from a woman aged 18 to 75 in good health.

The V and J genes are TRBV29-1 and TRBJ2-1. CDR1 SQVTM and CDR2 ANQGSEA come from the germline V gene. The CDR3 covers 11 residues. The CDR3 reads CSVEANHEQFF.

The chain links TRBV6-5 to TRBJ2-7; the TRBD1 assignment by TCRdb is unverifiable without DNA. The CDR3 has 15 amino acids. The germline V gene has CDR1 MNHEY and CDR2 SVGAGI. This CDR3 reads CASSYSSGRAYEQYF.

This sequence joins TRBV6-1 and TRBJ2-7; TCRdb outputs TRBD1, but without DNA this stays unchecked. This CDR3 contains 13 residues. From germline, CDR1 is MNHNS and CDR2 SASEGT. CDR3 sequence: CASSWGEAYEQYF.

The chain links TRBV10-3 to TRBJ2-1. This CDR3 is built from 16 residues. From germline, CDR1 is ENHRY and CDR2 SYGVKD. The CDR3 loop is CAISESGVGTLNEQFF.

The CDR3 sequence: CAISETDRPYNEQFF. The chain joins TRBV10-3 to TRBJ2-1; as DNA is missing, the TRBD1 call by TCRdb cannot be tested. From germline, CDR1 is ENHRY and CDR2 SYGVKD. CDR3 length: 15 residues.

The CDR3: CASSPYDRNTEAFF. The chain has TRBV5-1 and TRBJ1-1. CDR1 and CDR2 from the germline V gene are SGHRS and YFSETQ. This CDR3 is built from 14 residues. The full variable domain, its missing parts supplied by reference TRBV5-1 and TRBJ1-1, is KAGVTQTPRYLIKTRGQQVTLSCSPISGHRSVSWYQQTPGQGLQFLFEYFSETQRNKGNFPGRFSGRQFSNSRSEMNVSTLELGDSALYLCASSPYDRNTEAFFGQGTRLTVV.

The chain is built from TRBV7-6 and TRBJ2-3; TCRdb picks TRBD1, but there is no DNA to check that call. CDR1 is SGHVS, CDR2 FNYEAQ, per germline. This CDR3 spans 15 amino acids. The CDR3: CASSLGPEDSETQYF.

The chain employs TRBV29-1 and TRBJ2-2; TCRdb names TRBD1, which stays unverified in the absence of DNA. The CDR3 has 16 amino acids. In germline, CDR1 is SQVTM, CDR2 ANQGSEA. CDR3 sequence: CSVEDLDTQHTGEPFF.

This rearrangement joins TRBV19 to TRBJ1-5; TCRdb calls TRBD1, which cannot be checked without DNA. This CDR3 spans 14 amino acids. Germline loops: CDR1 LNHDA, CDR2 SQIVND (reference sequence). The CDR3 sequence is CASSIPGWDQPQHF.

The J gene is TRBJ1-2, the V gene TRBV29-1; without DNA, the TCRdb call of TRBD1 cannot be checked. Germline V gene lookup returns CDR1 SQVTM and CDR2 ANQGSEA. This CDR3 comprises 14 residues. CDR3 amino acids: CSALGDGINYGYTF.

This CDR3 is CASSQDLSSGGAYEQFF. The rearrangement joins TRBV4-3 to TRBJ2-1; TCRdb's D call, TRBD2, is unchecked because there is no DNA. The V gene's germline CDR1 is LGHNA and CDR2 YSLEER. The CDR3 covers 17 residues.

V and J are TRBV15 and TRBJ1-5; without DNA, the TCRdb call of TRBD1 cannot be checked. This CDR3 has 15 residues. Germline loops: CDR1 LNHNV, CDR2 YYDKDF (reference sequence). CDR3: CATSSRGQNNQPQHF.

V gene TRBV6-5 combines with J gene TRBJ2-2. There are 15 residues in the CDR3. Per the germline V gene, CDR1 is MNHEY and CDR2 is SVGAGI. CDR3 residues: CASSYSIGNTGELFF.

The chain has TRBV7-6 and TRBJ1-3; the D call of TRBD1 rests on TCRdb alone, since no DNA is present to check it. The CDR3 spans 15 residues. From germline, CDR1 is SGHVS and CDR2 FNYEAQ. CDR3 sequence: CASSLGAGGDFTIYF.